This T cell receptor beta chain derives from a study of CD8+ T cells in alopecia areata. Study in general: Tofacitinib was given for 6 to 18 months, then stopped for 6 months.

cDNA serving as the sequencing template came from extracted, reverse transcribed RNA. The protocol was immunoSEQ multiplex PCR, while the TCRdb copy is restricted to in-frame clones and leaves out a portion. The top ten clones hold approximately 5.1% of a sample with 180,000 or so clones, 58% of them seen once. Treatment defined: oral pan-JAK inhibitor, 5-10 mg twice daily. Those with alopecia areata gave lesional scalp punch biopsies and peripheral blood. Cell sorting on a FACSAria was used to separate CD4+ and CD8+ T cells from the PBMCs. This CDR3 is built from 14 residues. From germline, CDR1 is MNHEY and CDR2 SVGAGI. With 10 bases removed from V and 5 bases from J, the gap between germline ends came to 18 bases.

The chain is built from TRBV6-5 and TRBJ2-1, with a possible D match to TRBD2 (5 bases). Here the sequenced sample was CD4+ T cells sorted from blood, taken at week 24, from a patient treated with tofacitinib. This TCR was sampled from a human donor with alopecia areata. CDR3 DNA sequence: TGTGCCACCTACGGAGCGGAGACGGACAATGAGCAGTTCTTC. Translating it yields CATYGAETDNEQFF.